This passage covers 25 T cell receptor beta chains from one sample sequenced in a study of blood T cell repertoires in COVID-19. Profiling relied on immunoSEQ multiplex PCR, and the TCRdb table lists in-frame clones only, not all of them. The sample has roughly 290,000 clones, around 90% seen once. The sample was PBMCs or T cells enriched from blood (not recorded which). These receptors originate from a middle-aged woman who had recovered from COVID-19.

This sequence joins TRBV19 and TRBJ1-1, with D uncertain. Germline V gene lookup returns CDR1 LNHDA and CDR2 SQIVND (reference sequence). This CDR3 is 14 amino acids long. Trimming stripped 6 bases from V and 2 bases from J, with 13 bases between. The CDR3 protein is CASSTTPRNTEAFF. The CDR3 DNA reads TGTGCCAGTAGCACGACACCAAGAAACACTGAAGCTTTCTTT.

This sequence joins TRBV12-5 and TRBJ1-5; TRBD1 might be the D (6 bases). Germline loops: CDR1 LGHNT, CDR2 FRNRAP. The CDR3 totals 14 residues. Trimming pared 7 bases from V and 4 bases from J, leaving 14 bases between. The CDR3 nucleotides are TGTGCTAGTGCCCCTTTGCAGGGGAATCAGCCCCAGCATTTT. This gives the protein CASAPLQGNQPQHF.

CDR3: CASSLQGAFEQYF. CDR3 nucleotides: TGTGCCAGCAGTTTACAGGGGGCTTTCGAGCAGTACTTC. This chain joins TRBV27 and TRBJ2-7; the match to TRBD1 covers 8 bases. J lost 6 bases, V lost 2 bases, and 3 bases had no gene match. CDR1 is MNHEY, CDR2 SMNVEV, per germline (reference sequence). This CDR3 is 13 amino acids long.

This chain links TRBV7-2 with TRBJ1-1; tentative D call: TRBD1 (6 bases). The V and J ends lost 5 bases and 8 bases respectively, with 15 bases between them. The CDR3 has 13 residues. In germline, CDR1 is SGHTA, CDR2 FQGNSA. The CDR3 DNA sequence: TGTGCCAGCAGCCAGGGGACCGTCGCGGAAGCTTTCTTT. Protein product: CASSQGTVAEAFF.

This CDR3 is CASSVGTSGTLDTQYF. In DNA form, the CDR3 reads TGTGCCAGCAGCGTCGGGACTAGCGGGACCCTAGATACGCAGTATTTT. This chain joins TRBV7-3 and TRBJ2-3, with 13 bases that match TRBD2. V gave up 5 bases and J gave up 5 bases; unmatched junction bases: 7. This CDR3 spans 16 amino acids. Per the germline V gene, CDR1 is SGHTA and CDR2 is FQGTGA.

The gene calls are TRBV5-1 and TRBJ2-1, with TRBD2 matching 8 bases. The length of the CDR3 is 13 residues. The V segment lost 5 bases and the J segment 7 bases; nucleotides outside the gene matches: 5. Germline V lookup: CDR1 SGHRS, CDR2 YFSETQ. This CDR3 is CASRIAGINEQFF. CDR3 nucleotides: TGCGCCAGCAGGATAGCGGGAATAAATGAGCAGTTCTTC.

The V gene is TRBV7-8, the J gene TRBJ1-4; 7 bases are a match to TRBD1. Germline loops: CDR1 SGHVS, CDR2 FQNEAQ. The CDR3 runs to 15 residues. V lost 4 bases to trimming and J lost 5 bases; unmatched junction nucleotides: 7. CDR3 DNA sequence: TGTGCCAGCAGCTCCAACAGGGGAAAGAATGAAAAACTGTTTTTT. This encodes CASSSNRGKNEKLFF. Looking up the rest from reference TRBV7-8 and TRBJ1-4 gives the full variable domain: GAGVSQSPRYKVAKRGQDVALRCDPISGHVSLFWYQQALGQGPEFLTYFQNEAQLDKSGLPSDRFFAERPEGSVSTLKIQRTQQEDSAVYLCASSSNRGKNEKLFFGSGTQLSVL.

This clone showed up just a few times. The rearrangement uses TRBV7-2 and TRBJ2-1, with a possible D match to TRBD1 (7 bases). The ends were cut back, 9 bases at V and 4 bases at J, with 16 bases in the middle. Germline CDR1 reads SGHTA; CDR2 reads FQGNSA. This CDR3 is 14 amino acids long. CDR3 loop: CASRGDSLYNEQFF. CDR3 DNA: TGTGCCAGTAGGGGGGACAGCCTTTACAATGAGCAGTTCTTC.

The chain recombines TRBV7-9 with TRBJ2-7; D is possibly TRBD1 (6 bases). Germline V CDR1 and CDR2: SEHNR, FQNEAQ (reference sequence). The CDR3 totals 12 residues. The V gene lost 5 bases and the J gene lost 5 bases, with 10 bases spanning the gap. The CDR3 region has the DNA TGTGCCAGCAGCCGAGGGGGTAACGAGCAGTACTTC. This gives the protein CASSRGGNEQYF.

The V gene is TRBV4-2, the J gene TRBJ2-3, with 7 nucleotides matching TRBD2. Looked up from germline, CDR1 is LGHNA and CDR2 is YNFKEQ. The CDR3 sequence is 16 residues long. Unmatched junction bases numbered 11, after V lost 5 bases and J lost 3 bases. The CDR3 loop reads CASSDLGGGKTDTQYF. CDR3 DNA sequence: TGTGCCAGCAGCGATCTGGGGGGGGGAAAAACAGATACGCAGTATTTT.

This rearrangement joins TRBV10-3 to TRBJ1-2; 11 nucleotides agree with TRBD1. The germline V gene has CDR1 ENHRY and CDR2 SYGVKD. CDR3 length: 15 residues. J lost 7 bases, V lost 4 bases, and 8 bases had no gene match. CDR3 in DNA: TGTGCCATCAGTGGGCCTGGGACAGGGGGAAGTGGCTACACCTTC. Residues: CAISGPGTGGSGYTF.

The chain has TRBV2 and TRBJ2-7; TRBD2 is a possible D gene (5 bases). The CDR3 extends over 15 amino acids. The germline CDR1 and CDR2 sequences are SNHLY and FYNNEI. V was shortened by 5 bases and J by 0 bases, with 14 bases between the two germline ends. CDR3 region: CASSQSRTSSYEQYF. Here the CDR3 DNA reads TGTGCCAGCAGTCAATCGAGAACTAGCTCCTACGAGCAGTACTTC.

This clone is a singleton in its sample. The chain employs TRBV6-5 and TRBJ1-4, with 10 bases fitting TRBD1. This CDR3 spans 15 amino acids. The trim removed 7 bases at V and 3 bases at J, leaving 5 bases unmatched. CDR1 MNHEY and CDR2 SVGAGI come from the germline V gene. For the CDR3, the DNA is TGTGCCAGCACCGACAGGGGGCTCGCTAATGAAAAACTGTTTTTT. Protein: CASTDRGLANEKLFF.

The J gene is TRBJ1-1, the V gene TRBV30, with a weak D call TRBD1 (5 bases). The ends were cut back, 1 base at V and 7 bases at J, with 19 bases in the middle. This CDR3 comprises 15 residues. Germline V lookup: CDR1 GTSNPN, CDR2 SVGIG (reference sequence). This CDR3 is CAWSGQWPFKVEAFF. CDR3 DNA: TGTGCCTGGAGTGGACAGTGGCCCTTTAAAGTTGAAGCTTTCTTT.

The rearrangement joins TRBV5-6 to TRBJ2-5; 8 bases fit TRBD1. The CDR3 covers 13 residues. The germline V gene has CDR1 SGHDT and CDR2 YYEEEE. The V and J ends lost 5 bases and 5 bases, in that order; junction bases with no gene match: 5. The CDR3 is CASRATGGETQYF. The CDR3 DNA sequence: TGTGCCAGCAGGGCTACAGGGGGGGAGACCCAGTACTTC.

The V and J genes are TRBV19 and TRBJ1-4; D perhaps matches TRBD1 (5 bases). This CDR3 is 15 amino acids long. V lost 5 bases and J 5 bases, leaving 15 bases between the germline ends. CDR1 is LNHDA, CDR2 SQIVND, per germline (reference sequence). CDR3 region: CASSHPAGPNEKLFF. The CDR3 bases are TGTGCCAGTAGTCATCCGGCGGGGCCAAATGAAAAACTGTTTTTT.

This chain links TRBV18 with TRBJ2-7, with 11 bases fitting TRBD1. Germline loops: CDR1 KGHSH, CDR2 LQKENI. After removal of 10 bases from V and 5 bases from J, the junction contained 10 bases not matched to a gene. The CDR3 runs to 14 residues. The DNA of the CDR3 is TGTGCCACCAGATCCCGGACAGGGGGCGACGAGCAGTACTTC. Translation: CATRSRTGGDEQYF.

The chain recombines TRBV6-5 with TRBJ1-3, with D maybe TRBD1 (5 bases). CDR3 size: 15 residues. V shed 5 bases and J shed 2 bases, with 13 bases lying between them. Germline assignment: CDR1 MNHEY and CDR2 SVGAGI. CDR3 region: CASSPTGRTGNTIYF. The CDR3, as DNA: TGTGCCAGCAGTCCTACAGGTAGAACTGGAAACACCATATATTTT.

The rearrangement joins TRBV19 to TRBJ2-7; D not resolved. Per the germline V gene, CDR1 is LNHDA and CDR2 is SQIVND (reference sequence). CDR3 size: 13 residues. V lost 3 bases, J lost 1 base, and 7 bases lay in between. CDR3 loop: CASSMYGSYEQYF. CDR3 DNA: TGTGCCAGTAGTATGTACGGTTCCTACGAGCAGTACTTC.

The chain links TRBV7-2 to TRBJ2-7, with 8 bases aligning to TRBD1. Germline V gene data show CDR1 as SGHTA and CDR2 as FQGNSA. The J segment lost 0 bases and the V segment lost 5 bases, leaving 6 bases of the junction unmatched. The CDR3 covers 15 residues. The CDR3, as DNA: TGTGCCAGCAGCCAGGACAGGGACCCCTCCTACGAGCAGTACTTC. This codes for CASSQDRDPSYEQYF.

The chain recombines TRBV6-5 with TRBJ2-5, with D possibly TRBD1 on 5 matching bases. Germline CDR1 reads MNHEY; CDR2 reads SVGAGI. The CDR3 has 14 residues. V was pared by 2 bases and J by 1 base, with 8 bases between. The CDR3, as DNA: TGTGCCAGCAGTTACGGAGACAGCCAAGAGACCCAGTACTTC. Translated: CASSYGDSQETQYF.

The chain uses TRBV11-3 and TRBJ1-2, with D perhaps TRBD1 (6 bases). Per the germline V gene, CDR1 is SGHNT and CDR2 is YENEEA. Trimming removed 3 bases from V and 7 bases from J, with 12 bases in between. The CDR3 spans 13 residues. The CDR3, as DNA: TGTGCCAGCAGCTTCGAGGGGGGGTTTGGCTACACCTTC. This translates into CASSFEGGFGYTF.

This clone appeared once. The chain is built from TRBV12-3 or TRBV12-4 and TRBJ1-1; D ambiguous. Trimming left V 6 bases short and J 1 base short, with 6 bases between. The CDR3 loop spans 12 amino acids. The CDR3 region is CASRRQNTEAFF. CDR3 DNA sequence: TGTGCCAGCAGAAGACAGAACACTGAAGCTTTCTTT.

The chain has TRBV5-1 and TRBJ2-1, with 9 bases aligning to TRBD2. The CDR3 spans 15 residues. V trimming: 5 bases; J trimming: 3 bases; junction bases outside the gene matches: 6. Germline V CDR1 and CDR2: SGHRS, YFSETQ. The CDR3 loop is CASSGTSLVYNEQFF. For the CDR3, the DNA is TGCGCCAGCAGTGGGACTAGCTTGGTCTACAATGAGCAGTTCTTC.

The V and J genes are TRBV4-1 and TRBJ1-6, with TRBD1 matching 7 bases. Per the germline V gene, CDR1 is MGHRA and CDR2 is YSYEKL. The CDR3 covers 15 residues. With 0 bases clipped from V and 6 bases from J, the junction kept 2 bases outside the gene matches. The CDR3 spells CASSQDQGVNSPLHF. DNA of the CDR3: TGCGCCAGCAGCCAAGATCAGGGGGTTAATTCACCCCTCCACTTT.